The rows below give T cell receptor beta chains drawn from one sample of a study of early T cells in non-severe SARS-CoV-2 infection. From the 5' RACE reads, TCRdb called clonotypes with MiXCR, one entry per CDR3 protein. The sample lists around 58,000 distinct CDR3 sequences; 10% to 15% were seen once. Specimen: whole blood. All receptors come from an adult who was a healthcare worker with PCR-confirmed SARS-CoV-2 infection or an uninfected control (not recorded which). The conserved cysteine and the conserved F or W are not part of the CDR3 here.

j_call,v_call,cdr3_aa
TRBJ2-1,TRBV18,ASSSSKGNEQF
TRBJ1-1,TRBV2,ASRESPGTGNTEAF
TRBJ1-2,TRBV6-1,ASSIQADSWRYT
TRBJ2-1,TRBV20-1,SAPRDRGYNEQF
TRBJ2-1,TRBV6-2/TRBV6-3,ASSYQDYNEQF
TRBJ1-5,TRBV19,ASTSIPGQGHQPQH
TRBJ1-4,TRBV19,ASQDRGGEGEKLF
TRBJ1-6,TRBV5-4,ASSRDFGNSPLH
TRBJ1-5,TRBV4-3,ASSQDLRFQPQH
TRBJ1-4,TRBV7-9,ASSSRQSTNEKLF